Presented here are 28 T cell receptor beta chains from one specimen sequenced in a study of cytomegalovirus exposure and HLA in healthy donors. A multiplex PCR was run with 60 Vbeta primers and 13 Jbeta primers. Measured with immunoSEQ multiplex PCR; TCRdb has only the in-frame clones, and not every one. The sample records 30,000 to 40,000 clones, roughly three quarters being singletons. The sample consisted of PBMCs. Receptors originate from a man aged 35-49 years in good health and CMV-seronegative.

This clone was detected only once. The chain has TRBV6-5 and TRBJ1-1, with TRBD1 as a possible D gene (5 bases). Germline CDR1 MNHEY, CDR2 SVGAGI. The CDR3 spans 14 residues. Trimming took 2 bases from V and 4 from J, leaving 11 bases between them. In nucleotides, the CDR3 is TGTGCCAGCAGTTACGACAGAAGGGGCACTGAAGCTTTCTTT. Its protein is CASSYDRRGTEAFF.

Sample share makes this clone medium-sized. The V gene is TRBV4-2, the J gene TRBJ2-7; TRBD1 matches at 11 bases. Germline trimming cut 0 bases from V and 3 bases from J; bases unmatched to any gene: 4. This CDR3 is built from 16 residues. In germline, CDR1 is LGHNA, CDR2 YNFKEQ. The CDR3 region is CASSQDPGTGGYEQYF. In DNA form, the CDR3 reads TGTGCCAGCAGCCAAGACCCCGGGACAGGGGGCTACGAGCAGTACTTC.

This chain joins TRBV4-2 and TRBJ2-7; TRBD1 matches at 9 bases. The CDR3 loop spans 16 amino acids. Trimming took 0 bases from V and 0 from J; bases not matched to a gene: 3. Germline V CDR1 and CDR2: LGHNA, YNFKEQ. For the CDR3, the DNA is TGTGCCAGCAGCCAAGAAACAGGGGGCCACTCCTACGAGCAGTACTTC. Translation: CASSQETGGHSYEQYF.

This chain links TRBV6-5 with TRBJ2-7, with TRBD1 as a possible D gene (6 bases). In germline, CDR1 is MNHEY, CDR2 SVGAGI. The V end was cut by 2 bases, the J end by 2 bases, with 7 bases between. The CDR3 sequence is 13 residues long. This chain's CDR3 is CASSYNRAYEQYF. The CDR3 DNA follows: TGTGCCAGCAGTTACAACAGGGCCTACGAGCAGTACTTC.

The rearrangement joins TRBV14 to TRBJ1-2, with D perhaps matching TRBD1 (6 bases). The germline gives CDR1 SGHDN, CDR2 FVKESK. Trimming pared 4 bases from V and 8 bases from J, leaving 20 bases between. The CDR3 consists of 15 residues. The CDR3 loop is CASSPETGTRRGYTF. CDR3 DNA sequence: TGTGCCAGCAGCCCCGAGACAGGCACCCGCAGGGGCTACACCTTC. The full variable domain, its missing parts supplied by reference TRBV14 and TRBJ1-2, is EAGVTQFPSHSVIEKGQTVTLRCDPISGHDNLYWYRRVMGKEIKFLLHFVKESKQDESGMPNNRFLAERTGGTYSTLKVQPAELEDSGVYFCASSPETGTRRGYTFGSGTRLTVV.

The V call is TRBV12-5, the J call TRBJ1-5; 7 bases match TRBD1. V lost 1 base and J lost 7; bases outside the gene matches: 7. The CDR3 contains 15 residues. Germline V CDR1 and CDR2: LGHNT, FRNRAP. In DNA, the CDR3 is TGTGCTAGTGGTTTGGGGACAGGAAATGGGCAGCCCCAGCATTTT. Its protein is CASGLGTGNGQPQHF.

This clone has a single count. Written as DNA, the CDR3 is TGTGCCTGGGGATCGATCAGGGGAGCGAACACCATATATTTT. The encoded protein is CAWGSIRGANTIYF. This chain connects TRBV30 to TRBJ1-3; a possible D gene is TRBD1 (6 bases). V shed 5 bases and J shed 7 bases, with 18 bases lying between them. Germline V CDR1 and CDR2: GTSNPN, SVGIG (reference sequence). This CDR3 spans 14 amino acids.

The chain has TRBV13 and TRBJ2-7; possible D gene TRBD1, 5 bases. Germline lookup yields CDR1 PRHDT and CDR2 FYEKMQ (reference sequence). V was cut by 4 bases and J by 4 bases, with 8 bases left in between. The CDR3 extends over 12 amino acids. This CDR3 reads CASSSRTYEQYF. The DNA for the CDR3 is TGTGCCAGCAGCTCCCGGACATACGAGCAGTACTTC.

This clone was seen once. V usage is TRBV6-5 and J usage is TRBJ2-4, with TRBD1 identical over 9 bases. The CDR3 consists of 13 residues. Looked up from germline, CDR1 is MNHEY and CDR2 is SVGAGI. Losses at the gene ends were 6 bases for V and 7 bases for J; bases not matched to a gene: 4. In DNA, the CDR3 is TGTGCCAGCAGGAGGACAGGGGAGAACATTCAGTACTTC. This translates into CASRRTGENIQYF.

This clone was detected only once. This rearrangement joins TRBV11-3 to TRBJ2-7; 11 bases map to TRBD1. V shed 8 bases, J shed 2 bases, and the junction held 5 bases outside the gene matches. This CDR3 has 14 residues. The germline CDR1 and CDR2 sequences are SGHNT and YENEEA. The CDR3: CASARTGGPYEQYF. The CDR3 DNA reads as TGTGCCAGCGCCAGGACAGGGGGCCCCTACGAGCAGTACTTC.

The chain combines TRBV6-6 with TRBJ2-7; possible D gene TRBD1, 6 bases. Germline V gene lookup returns CDR1 MNHNY and CDR2 SVGAGI (reference sequence). This CDR3 has 15 amino acids. V shed 6 bases and J shed 0 bases, with 15 bases lying between them. The CDR3 DNA follows: TGTGCCAGCAGCTTTAACGACAGGCGCTCCTACGAGCAGTACTTC. Amino acid sequence: CASSFNDRRSYEQYF.

This rearrangement joins TRBV14 to TRBJ1-1, with a weak D call TRBD1 (5 bases). The CDR3 covers 18 residues. The V and J ends lost 0 bases and 3 bases respectively, with 20 bases between them. Looked up from germline, CDR1 is SGHDN and CDR2 is FVKESK. The CDR3 region is CASSQDRGVGRVDTEAFF. The CDR3 DNA sequence: TGTGCCAGCAGCCAAGATAGGGGCGTCGGGAGGGTGGACACTGAAGCTTTCTTT.

J is TRBJ2-7 and V is TRBV7-3; 8 positions agree with TRBD1. The length of the CDR3 is 15 residues. Germline loops: CDR1 SGHTA, CDR2 FQGTGA. Trimming cost V 5 bases and J 3 bases; bases outside gene matches: 9. The CDR3 here is CASSLLPGQDYEQYF. The CDR3 region has the DNA TGTGCCAGCAGCCTGCTGCCGGGACAGGACTACGAGCAGTACTTC.

The CDR3 coding sequence is TGTGCCAGCACGACTAGCGGGATATACGAGCAGTACTTC. Translating it yields CASTTSGIYEQYF. The chain carries TRBV6-5 and TRBJ2-7, with TRBD2 matching over 11 bases. V dropped 7 bases and J dropped 4; count of bases not matched to a gene: 3. CDR3 length: 13 amino acids. Germline CDR1 is MNHEY and CDR2 is SVGAGI.

The gene calls are TRBV29-1 and TRBJ2-5; D not resolved. Trimming removed 3 bases from V and 0 bases from J, with 11 bases in between. The CDR3 has 14 residues. Germline V lookup: CDR1 SQVTM, CDR2 ANQGSEA. This CDR3 is CSVEGYSNQETQYF. CDR3 coding DNA: TGCAGCGTTGAGGGCTACAGTAACCAAGAGACCCAGTACTTC.

This clone appeared a few times. This rearrangement joins TRBV7-9 to TRBJ1-1, with TRBD1 identical over 7 bases. Looked up from germline, CDR1 is SEHNR and CDR2 is FQNEAQ (reference sequence). V dropped 7 bases and J dropped 0; count of bases not matched to a gene: 5. The CDR3 runs to 14 residues. The CDR3 region is CASNPGGLNTEAFF. In nucleotides, the CDR3 is TGTGCCAGCAACCCAGGGGGGCTGAACACTGAAGCTTTCTTT.

This clone was counted between two and nine times. The sample contains more than one DNA sequence encoding this CDR3. The V gene is TRBV11-3, the J gene TRBJ2-1; maybe TRBD2 (5 bases). Germline V CDR1 and CDR2: SGHNT, YENEEA. The CDR3 has 15 residues. V was shortened by 0 bases and J by 3 bases, with 9 bases between the two germline ends. CDR3 DNA: TGTGCCAGCAGCTTAGATCCTGGGAGCTACAATGAGCAGTTCTTC. Protein product: CASSLDPGSYNEQFF. Using reference TRBV11-3 and TRBJ2-1 for the parts outside the CDR3, the full variable domain is EAGVVQSPRYKIIEKKQPVAFWCNPISGHNTLYWYLQNLGQGPELLIRYENEEAVDDSQLPKDRFSAERLKGVDSTLKIQPAELGDSAVYLCASSLDPGSYNEQFFGPGTRLTVL.

CDR3 in DNA: TGTGCCAGCAGCTTAGATTATCCCGGGGGCTCCTACGAGCAGTACTTC. Its protein is CASSLDYPGGSYEQYF. The chain links TRBV11-2 to TRBJ2-7; a weak D match, TRBD2 (6 bases). Per the germline V gene, CDR1 is SGHAT and CDR2 is FQNNGV. The CDR3 is 16 residues long. V was clipped by 0 bases and J by 0 bases, with 12 bases between them.

The table lists this clone with a few counts. The CDR3 protein is CASSLGDRGYEQYF. The DNA for the CDR3 is TGTGCCAGCAGCTTAGGGGACAGGGGGTACGAGCAGTACTTC. The chain joins TRBV7-6 to TRBJ2-7, with 11 bases matching TRBD1. Germline-derived CDR1 and CDR2 are SGHVS and FNYEAQ. The CDR3 is made up of 14 amino acids. The junction had 0 bases not matched to a gene; V was cut back by 1 base and J by 4 bases.

The V call is TRBV4-1, the J call TRBJ2-7, with 8 bases aligning to TRBD1. In germline, CDR1 is MGHRA, CDR2 YSYEKL. The CDR3 covers 16 residues. The ends lost 5 bases at V and 1 base at J; junction bases unmatched: 10. DNA of the CDR3: TGCGCCAGCAGCAACACCGGGACAGGACTTTCCTACGAGCAGTACTTC. This codes for CASSNTGTGLSYEQYF.

The V gene is TRBV9, the J gene TRBJ2-2; D is possibly TRBD2 (6 bases). The germline gives CDR1 SGDLS, CDR2 YYNGEE. V was trimmed by 0 bases and J by 7 bases, leaving 13 bases between them. This CDR3 region has 15 residues. The CDR3 here is CASSVVAGGGGELFF. DNA for the CDR3: TGTGCCAGCAGCGTAGTAGCCGGGGGAGGCGGGGAGCTGTTTTTT.

The chain joins TRBV7-8 to TRBJ2-2; D call uncertain. V was cut by 3 bases and J by 4 bases, with 6 bases left in between. Germline V gives CDR1 SGHVS, CDR2 FQNEAQ. The length of the CDR3 is 13 residues. CDR3: CASSLTGTGELFF. CDR3 bases: TGTGCCAGCAGCTTGACGGGCACCGGGGAGCTGTTTTTT.

Points on this clone: In the same sample, other DNA sequences code for this CDR3. The chain recombines TRBV28 with TRBJ2-5, with D possibly matching TRBD1 (6 bases). This CDR3 spans 14 amino acids. Germline V gives CDR1 MDHEN, CDR2 SYDVKM. V was cut by 6 bases and J by 1 base, with 12 bases left in between. CDR3 sequence (DNA): TGTGCCAGCAGCCCAGGACAGACCCAAGAGACCCAGTACTTC. Protein: CASSPGQTQETQYF.

The rearrangement links TRBV4-3 to TRBJ2-5; 12 bases fit TRBD1. Germline assignment: CDR1 LGHNA and CDR2 YSLEER. The CDR3 sequence is 18 residues long. After removal of 0 bases from V and 4 bases from J, the junction contained 9 bases not matched to a gene. The CDR3 region has the DNA TGCGCCAGCAGCCAAGAGGGGGGACAGGGGGCGTTACGAGAGACCCAGTACTTC. This sequence encodes CASSQEGGQGALRETQYF.

The gene calls are TRBV6-5 and TRBJ1-5; TRBD1 agrees at 7 bases. This CDR3 is built from 14 residues. Per germline, CDR1 MNHEY and CDR2 SVGAGI. Unmatched junction bases numbered 4, after V lost 6 bases and J lost 2 bases. This CDR3 reads CASSRGQGNQPQHF. CDR3 nucleotides: TGTGCCAGCAGCCGCGGACAGGGCAATCAGCCCCAGCATTTT.

V and J are TRBV5-1 and TRBJ2-3, with D possibly being TRBD2 (5 bases). The germline CDR1 and CDR2 sequences are SGHRS and YFSETQ. The V and J ends lost 1 base and 0 bases respectively, with 9 bases between them. The CDR3 contains 15 residues. CDR3 in amino acids: CASSLSGVSTDTQYF. The CDR3 DNA follows: TGCGCCAGCAGCTTGTCCGGGGTTAGCACAGATACGCAGTATTTT.

The chain is built from TRBV19 and TRBJ1-1; D gene unclear. CDR3 length equals 13 residues. Trimming removed 2 bases at V and 0 bases at J, with 4 bases between. In germline, CDR1 is LNHDA, CDR2 SQIVND (reference sequence). The CDR3 is CASSITLNTEAFF. CDR3 sequence (DNA): TGTGCCAGTAGTATAACTCTGAACACTGAAGCTTTCTTT. The variable domain in full, completed from reference TRBV19 and TRBJ1-1, reads DGGITQSPKYLFRKEGQNVTLSCEQNLNHDAMYWYRQDPGQGLRLIYYSQIVNDFQKGDIAEGYSVSREKKESFPLTVTSAQKNPTAFYLCASSITLNTEAFFGQGTRLTVV.

This CDR3 reads CASSYLGAPYF. CDR3 DNA: TGTGCCAGCAGTTACCTTGGGGCCCCTTACTTC. The chain couples TRBV6-5 to TRBJ2-5, with TRBD1 as a possible D gene (5 bases). The germline V and J ends were trimmed by 2 bases and 14 bases, with 12 bases remaining between them. The CDR3 extends over 11 amino acids. Germline CDR1 is MNHEY and CDR2 is SVGAGI.